This T cell receptor (beta chain) was retrieved from a study of response to subunit inactivated influenza vaccine. Study-level findings and limits: Few additional T cells are recruited per seasonal influenza vaccination, authors suggested.

Trimming removed 3 bases at V and 6 bases at J, with 16 bases between. Germline loops: CDR1 SGHDT, CDR2 YYEEEE. The CDR3 is 14 amino acids. TCRdb fed the RT-PCR reads into MiXCR, producing one record per CDR3 protein. The repertoire holds about 240,000 distinct CDR3 sequences, 12% seen once, with about 7.8% in the top ten. Concerning this clonotype: Its antigen is still unknown.

The gene calls are TRBV5-6 and TRBJ2-7, with D perhaps TRBD1 (6 bases). This sequence was found in a middle-aged man who received an inactivated influenza vaccine. The source was non-naive T cells sorted from PBMCs, collected 14 to 15 days before vaccination. Here the CDR3 DNA reads TGTGCCAGCAGCTACAGGGTCCATGGTGCCGAGCAGTACTTC. Its translation: CASSYRVHGAEQYF.